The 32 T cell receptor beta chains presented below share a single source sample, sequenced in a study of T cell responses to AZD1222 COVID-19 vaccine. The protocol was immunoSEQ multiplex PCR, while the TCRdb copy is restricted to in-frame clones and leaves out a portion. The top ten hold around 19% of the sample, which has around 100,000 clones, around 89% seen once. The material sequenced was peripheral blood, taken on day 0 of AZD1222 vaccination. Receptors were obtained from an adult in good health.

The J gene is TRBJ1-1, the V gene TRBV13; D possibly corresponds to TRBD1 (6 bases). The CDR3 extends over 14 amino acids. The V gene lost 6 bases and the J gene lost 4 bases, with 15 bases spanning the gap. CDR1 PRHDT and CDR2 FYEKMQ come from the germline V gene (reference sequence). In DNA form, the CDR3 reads TGTGCCAGCAGAGGTAGGGGGTCGAGCACTGAAGCTTTCTTT. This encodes CASRGRGSSTEAFF.

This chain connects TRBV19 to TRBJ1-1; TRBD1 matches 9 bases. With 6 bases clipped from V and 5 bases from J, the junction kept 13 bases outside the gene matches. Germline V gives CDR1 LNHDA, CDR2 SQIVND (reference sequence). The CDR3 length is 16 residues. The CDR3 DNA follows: TGTGCCAGTAGGCGCACAGGGGGCGCGTCGAGGACTGAAGCTTTCTTT. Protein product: CASRRTGGASRTEAFF.

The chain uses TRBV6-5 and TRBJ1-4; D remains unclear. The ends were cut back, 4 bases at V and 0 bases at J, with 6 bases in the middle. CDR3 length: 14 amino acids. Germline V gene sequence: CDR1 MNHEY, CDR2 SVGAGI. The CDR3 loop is CASSSGSTNEKLFF. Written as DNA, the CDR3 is TGTGCCAGCAGTTCCGGATCAACTAATGAAAAACTGTTTTTT.

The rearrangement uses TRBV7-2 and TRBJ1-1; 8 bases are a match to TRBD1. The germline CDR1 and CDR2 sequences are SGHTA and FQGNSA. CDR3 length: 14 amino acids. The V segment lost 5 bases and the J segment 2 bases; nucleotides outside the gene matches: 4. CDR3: CASSVTGANTEAFF. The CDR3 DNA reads TGTGCCAGCAGCGTGACAGGGGCCAACACTGAAGCTTTCTTT.

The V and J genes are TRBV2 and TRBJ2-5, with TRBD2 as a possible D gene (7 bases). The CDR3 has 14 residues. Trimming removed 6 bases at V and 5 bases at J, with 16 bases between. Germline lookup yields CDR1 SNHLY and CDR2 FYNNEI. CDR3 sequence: CASRVVGGRETQYF. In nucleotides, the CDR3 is TGTGCCAGCAGAGTAGTGGGGGGGCGTGAGACCCAGTACTTC.

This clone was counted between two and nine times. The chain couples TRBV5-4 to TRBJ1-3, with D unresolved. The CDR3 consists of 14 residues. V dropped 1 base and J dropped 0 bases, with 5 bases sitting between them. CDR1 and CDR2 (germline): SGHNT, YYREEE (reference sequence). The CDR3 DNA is TGTGCCAGCAGCTTGTACAGCTCTGGAAACACCATATATTTT. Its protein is CASSLYSSGNTIYF. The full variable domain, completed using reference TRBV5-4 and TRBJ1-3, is ETGVTQSPTHLIKTRGQQVTLRCSSQSGHNTVSWYQQALGQGPQFIFQYYREEENGRGNFPPRFSGLQFPNYSSELNVNALELDDSALYLCASSLYSSGNTIYFGEGSWLTVV.

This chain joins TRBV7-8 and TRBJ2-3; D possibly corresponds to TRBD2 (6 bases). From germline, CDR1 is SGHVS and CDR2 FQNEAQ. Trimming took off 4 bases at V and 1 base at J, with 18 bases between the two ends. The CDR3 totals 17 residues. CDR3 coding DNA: TGTGCCAGCAGCTCCCGATGGGGGGTGCTTCGCACAGATACGCAGTATTTT. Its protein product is CASSSRWGVLRTDTQYF.

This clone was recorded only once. CDR3 protein: CASSRVAGSYGYTF. CDR3 bases: TGTGCCAGCAGCCGGGTCGCCGGGAGCTATGGCTACACCTTC. The chain has TRBV14 and TRBJ1-2; no clear D. The germline V gene encodes CDR1 SGHDN and CDR2 FVKESK. The CDR3 is 14 amino acids. Trimming removed 4 bases at V and 4 bases at J, with 13 bases between.

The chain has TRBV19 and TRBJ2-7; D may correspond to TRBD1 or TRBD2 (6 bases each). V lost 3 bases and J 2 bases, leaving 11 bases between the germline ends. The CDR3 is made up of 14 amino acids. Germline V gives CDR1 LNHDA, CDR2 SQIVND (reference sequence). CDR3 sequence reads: CASSISGGPYEQYF. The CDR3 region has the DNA TGTGCCAGTAGTATCTCCGGGGGCCCCTACGAGCAGTACTTC. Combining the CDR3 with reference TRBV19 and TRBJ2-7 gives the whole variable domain DGGITQSPKYLFRKEGQNVTLSCEQNLNHDAMYWYRQDPGQGLRLIYYSQIVNDFQKGDIAEGYSVSREKKESFPLTVTSAQKNPTAFYLCASSISGGPYEQYFGPGTRLTVT.

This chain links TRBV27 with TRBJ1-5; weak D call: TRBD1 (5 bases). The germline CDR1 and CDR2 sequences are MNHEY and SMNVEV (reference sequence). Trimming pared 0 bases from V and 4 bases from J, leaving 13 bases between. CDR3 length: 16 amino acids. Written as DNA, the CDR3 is TGTGCCAGCAGTTTATCGGCCCAGGGCCTAAATCAGCCCCAGCATTTT. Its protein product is CASSLSAQGLNQPQHF.

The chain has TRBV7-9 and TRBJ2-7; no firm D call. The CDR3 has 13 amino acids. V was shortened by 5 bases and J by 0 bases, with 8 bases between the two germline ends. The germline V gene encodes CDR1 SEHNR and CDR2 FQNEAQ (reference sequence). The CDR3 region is CASSSRDSYEQYF. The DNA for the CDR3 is TGTGCCAGCAGCAGCAGAGACTCCTACGAGCAGTACTTC.

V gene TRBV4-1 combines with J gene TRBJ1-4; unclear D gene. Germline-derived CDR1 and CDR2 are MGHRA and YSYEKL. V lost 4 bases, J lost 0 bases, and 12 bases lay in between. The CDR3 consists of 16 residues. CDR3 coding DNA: TGCGCCAGCAGCCCCCGGACCCTAACAACTAATGAAAAACTGTTTTTT. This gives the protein CASSPRTLTTNEKLFF.

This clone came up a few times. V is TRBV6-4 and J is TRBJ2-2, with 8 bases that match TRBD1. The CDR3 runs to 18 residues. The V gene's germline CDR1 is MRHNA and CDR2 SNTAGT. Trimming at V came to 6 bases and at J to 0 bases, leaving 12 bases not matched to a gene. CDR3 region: CASRGYDRGYANTGELFF. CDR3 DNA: TGTGCCAGCAGAGGATATGACAGGGGATATGCGAACACCGGGGAGCTGTTTTTT.

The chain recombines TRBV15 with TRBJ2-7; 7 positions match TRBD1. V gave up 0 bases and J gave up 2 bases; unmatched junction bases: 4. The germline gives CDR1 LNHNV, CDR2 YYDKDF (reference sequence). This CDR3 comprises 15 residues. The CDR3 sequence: CATSREGTGAYEQYF. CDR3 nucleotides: TGTGCCACCAGCAGAGAGGGTACAGGGGCCTACGAGCAGTACTTC.

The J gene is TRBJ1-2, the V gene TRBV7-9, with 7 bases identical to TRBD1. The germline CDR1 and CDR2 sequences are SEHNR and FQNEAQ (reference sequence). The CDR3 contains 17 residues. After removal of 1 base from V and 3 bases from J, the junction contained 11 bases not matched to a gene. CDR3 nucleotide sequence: TGTGCCAGCAGCTTAGGGAGGGGGCGCCTTCTCTACTATGGCTACACCTTC. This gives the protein CASSLGRGRLLYYGYTF.

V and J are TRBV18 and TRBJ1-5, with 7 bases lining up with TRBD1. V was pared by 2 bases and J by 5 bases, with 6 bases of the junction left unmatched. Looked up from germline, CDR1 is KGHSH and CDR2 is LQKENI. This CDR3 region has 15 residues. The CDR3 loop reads CASSPEGGGDQPQHF. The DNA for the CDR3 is TGTGCCAGCTCACCAGAGGGAGGGGGCGATCAGCCCCAGCATTTT. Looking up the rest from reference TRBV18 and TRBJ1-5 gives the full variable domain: NAGVMQNPRHLVRRRGQEARLRCSPMKGHSHVYWYRQLPEEGLKFMVYLQKENIIDESGMPKERFSAEFPKEGPSILRIQQVVRGDSAAYFCASSPEGGGDQPQHFGDGTRLSIL.

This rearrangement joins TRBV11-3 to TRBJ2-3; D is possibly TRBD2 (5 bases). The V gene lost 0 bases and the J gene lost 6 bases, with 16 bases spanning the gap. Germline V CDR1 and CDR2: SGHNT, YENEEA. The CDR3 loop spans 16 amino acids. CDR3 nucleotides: TGTGCCAGCAGCTTAGATCCCTCCACTAGTTTGGATACGCAGTATTTT. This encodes CASSLDPSTSLDTQYF. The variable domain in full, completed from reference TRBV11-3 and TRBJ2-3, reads EAGVVQSPRYKIIEKKQPVAFWCNPISGHNTLYWYLQNLGQGPELLIRYENEEAVDDSQLPKDRFSAERLKGVDSTLKIQPAELGDSAVYLCASSLDPSTSLDTQYFGPGTRLTVL.

The CDR3 protein is CASSLGTGVTYEQYF. For the CDR3, the DNA is TGCGCCAGCAGCTTGGGGACAGGGGTGACCTACGAGCAGTACTTC. The rearrangement uses TRBV5-1 and TRBJ2-7, with TRBD1 matching 9 bases. The CDR3 consists of 15 residues. Trimming removed 0 bases from V and 2 bases from J; junction bases left unmatched: 3. CDR1 and CDR2 from the germline V gene are SGHRS and YFSETQ.

CDR3 bases: TGCGCCAGCACCGCCTTGGGGGGAGCGAACACTGAAGCTTTCTTT. Its translation: CASTALGGANTEAFF. V gene TRBV5-1 combines with J gene TRBJ1-1, with D tentatively TRBD1 (5 bases). In germline, CDR1 is SGHRS, CDR2 YFSETQ. The germline V and J ends were trimmed by 6 bases and 1 base, with 16 bases remaining between them. The CDR3 is 15 residues long.

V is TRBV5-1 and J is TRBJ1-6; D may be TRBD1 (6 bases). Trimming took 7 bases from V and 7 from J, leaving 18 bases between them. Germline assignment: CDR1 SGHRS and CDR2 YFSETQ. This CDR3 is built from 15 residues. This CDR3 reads CASGPGHDTNSPLHF. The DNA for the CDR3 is TGCGCCAGCGGTCCGGGACACGACACCAATTCACCCCTCCACTTT.

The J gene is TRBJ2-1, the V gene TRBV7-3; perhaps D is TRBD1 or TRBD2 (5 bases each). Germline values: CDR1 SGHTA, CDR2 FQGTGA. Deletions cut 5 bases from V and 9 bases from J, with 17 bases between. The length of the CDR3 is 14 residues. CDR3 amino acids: CASSLGLVGTEQFF. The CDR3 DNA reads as TGTGCCAGCAGCCTCGGGCTAGTGGGGACTGAGCAGTTCTTC.

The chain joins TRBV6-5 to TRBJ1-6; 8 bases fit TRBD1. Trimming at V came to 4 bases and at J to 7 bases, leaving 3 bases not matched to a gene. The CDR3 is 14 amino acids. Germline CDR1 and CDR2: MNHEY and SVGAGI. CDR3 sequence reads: CASSWGQENSPLHF. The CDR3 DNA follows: TGTGCCAGCAGTTGGGGACAGGAAAATTCACCCCTCCACTTT.

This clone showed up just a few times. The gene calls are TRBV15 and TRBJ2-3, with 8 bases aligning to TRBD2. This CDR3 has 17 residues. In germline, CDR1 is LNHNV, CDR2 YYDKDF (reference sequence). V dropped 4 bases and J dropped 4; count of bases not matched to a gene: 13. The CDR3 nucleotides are TGTGCCACCAGCACCGGGACTAGTGGGGGGGCGGCAGATACGCAGTATTTT. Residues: CATSTGTSGGAADTQYF.

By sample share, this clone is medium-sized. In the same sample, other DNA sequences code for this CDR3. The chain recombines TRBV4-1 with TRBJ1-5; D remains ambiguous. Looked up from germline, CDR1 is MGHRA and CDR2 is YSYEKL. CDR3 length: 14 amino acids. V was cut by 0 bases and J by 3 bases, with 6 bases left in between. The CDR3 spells CASSQEGSNQPQHF. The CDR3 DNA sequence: TGCGCCAGCAGCCAAGAAGGCTCCAATCAGCCCCAGCATTTT.

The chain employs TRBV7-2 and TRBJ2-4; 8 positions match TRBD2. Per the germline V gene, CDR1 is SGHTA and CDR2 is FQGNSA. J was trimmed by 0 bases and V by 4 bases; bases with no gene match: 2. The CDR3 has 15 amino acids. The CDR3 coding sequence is TGTGCCAGCAGCTCTAGCGGGTTAGCCAAAAACATTCAGTACTTC. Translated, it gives CASSSSGLAKNIQYF. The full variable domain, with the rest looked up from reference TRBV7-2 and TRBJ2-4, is GAGVSQSPSNKVTEKGKDVELRCDPISGHTALYWYRQSLGQGLEFLIYFQGNSAPDKSGLPSDRFSAERTGGSVSTLTIQRTQQEDSAVYLCASSSSGLAKNIQYFGAGTRLSVL.

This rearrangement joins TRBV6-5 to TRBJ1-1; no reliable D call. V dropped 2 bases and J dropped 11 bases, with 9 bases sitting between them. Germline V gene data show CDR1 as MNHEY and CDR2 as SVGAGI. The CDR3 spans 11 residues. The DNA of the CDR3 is TGTGCCAGCAGTTACGGACCACACGCTTTCTTT. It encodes CASSYGPHAFF.

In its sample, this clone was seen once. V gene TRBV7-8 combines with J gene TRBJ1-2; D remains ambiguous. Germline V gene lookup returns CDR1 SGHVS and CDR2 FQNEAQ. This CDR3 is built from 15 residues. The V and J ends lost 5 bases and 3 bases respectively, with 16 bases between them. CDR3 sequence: CASSAIQGPYYGYTF. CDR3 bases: TGTGCCAGCAGCGCCATCCAAGGGCCCTACTATGGCTACACCTTC.

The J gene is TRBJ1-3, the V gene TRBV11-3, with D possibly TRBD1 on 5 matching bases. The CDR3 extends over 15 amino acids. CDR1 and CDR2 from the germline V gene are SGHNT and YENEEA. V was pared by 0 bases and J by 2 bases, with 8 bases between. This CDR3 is CASSLEGETGNTIYF. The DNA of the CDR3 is TGTGCCAGCAGCTTAGAAGGGGAAACTGGAAACACCATATATTTT.

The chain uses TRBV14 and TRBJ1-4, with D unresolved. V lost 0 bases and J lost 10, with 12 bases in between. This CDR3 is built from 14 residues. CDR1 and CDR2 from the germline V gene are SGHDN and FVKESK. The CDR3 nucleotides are TGTGCCAGCAGCCAAGAAAGAAAGGGCCTAAAACTGTTTTTT. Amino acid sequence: CASSQERKGLKLFF.

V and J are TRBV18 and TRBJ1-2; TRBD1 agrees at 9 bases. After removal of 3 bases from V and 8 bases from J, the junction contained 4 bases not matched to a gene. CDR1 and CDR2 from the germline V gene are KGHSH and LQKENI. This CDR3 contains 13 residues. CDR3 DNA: TGTGCCAGCTCACCGATGGGACAGGGCGGCTACACCTTC. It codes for CASSPMGQGGYTF.

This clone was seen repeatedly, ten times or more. The CDR3 DNA reads as TGTGCCAGCAGCACCCTGACAGGGGTTTTGGACGAGCAGTACTTC. Amino acid sequence: CASSTLTGVLDEQYF. The gene calls are TRBV7-9 and TRBJ2-7; TRBD1 matches at 8 bases. Trimming cost V 5 bases and J 5 bases; bases outside gene matches: 11. Germline V gene data show CDR1 as SEHNR and CDR2 as FQNEAQ (reference sequence). This CDR3 has 15 residues. The variable domain in full, completed from reference TRBV7-9 and TRBJ2-7, reads DTGVSQNPRHKITKRGQNVTFRCDPISEHNRLYWYRQTLGQGPEFLTYFQNEAQLEKSRLLSDRFSAERPKGSFSTLEIQRTEQGDSAMYLCASSTLTGVLDEQYFGPGTRLTVT.

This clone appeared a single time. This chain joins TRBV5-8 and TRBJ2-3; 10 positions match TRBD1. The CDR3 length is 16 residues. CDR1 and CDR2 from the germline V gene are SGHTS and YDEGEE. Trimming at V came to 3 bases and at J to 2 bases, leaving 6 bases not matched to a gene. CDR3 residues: CASSSGTGEFTDTQYF. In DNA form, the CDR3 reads TGTGCCAGCAGCTCCGGGACAGGGGAATTCACAGATACGCAGTATTTT.